These 16 T cell receptor beta chains were sequenced from one sample in a study of T cell responses to AZD1222 COVID-19 vaccine. Libraries were prepared by immunoSEQ multiplex PCR; TCRdb keeps only in-frame clonotypes and omits some of them. The sample has about 79,000 clones, 80% seen once. This specimen was peripheral blood, taken on day 0 of AZD1222 vaccination. These TCRs come from an adult in good health.

This chain uses TRBV14 with TRBJ1-1; 7 bases map to TRBD1. CDR1 and CDR2 (germline): SGHDN, FVKESK. J lost 5 bases, V lost 6 bases, and 9 bases had no gene match. This CDR3 region has 14 residues. The CDR3 sequence is CASSFTGARTEAFF. In DNA form, the CDR3 reads TGTGCCAGCAGTTTTACAGGGGCGAGAACTGAAGCTTTCTTT.

This clone has only a few counts. The genes are TRBV6-2 or TRBV6-3 and TRBJ2-4; no firm D call. This CDR3 is 15 amino acids long. Germline CDR1 and CDR2: MNHEY and SVGEGT. Trimming stripped 4 bases from V and 1 base from J, with 11 bases between. Written as DNA, the CDR3 is TGTGCCAGCAGTTGGCAGCTCGTTGCCAAAAACATTCAGTACTTC. Protein product: CASSWQLVAKNIQYF.

This chain connects TRBV6-6 to TRBJ1-4, with a weak D call TRBD1 (6 bases). The CDR3 runs to 16 residues. Germline-derived CDR1 and CDR2 are MNHNY and SVGAGI (reference sequence). Between the trimmed V and J ends, which lost 6 bases and 0 bases, there was a span of 14 bases. The CDR3 protein is CASSWGTTATNEKLFF. CDR3 nucleotides: TGTGCCAGCAGCTGGGGGACAACTGCAACTAATGAAAAACTGTTTTTT.

J is TRBJ2-2 and V is TRBV3-1 (or the pseudogene TRBV3-2); D unresolved. V lost 4 bases and J 3 bases, leaving 9 bases between the germline ends. The germline CDR1 and CDR2 sequences are LGHDT and YNNKEL (reference sequence). This CDR3 contains 14 residues. Here the CDR3 reads CASSPLGDTGELFF. CDR3 DNA: TGTGCCAGCAGCCCCTTAGGAGACACCGGGGAGCTGTTTTTT.

The chain has TRBV13 and TRBJ2-1, with 7 bases fitting TRBD2. Germline V lookup: CDR1 PRHDT, CDR2 FYEKMQ (reference sequence). CDR3 length equals 15 residues. Trimming at V came to 2 bases and at J to 15 bases, leaving 16 bases not matched to a gene. CDR3 DNA sequence: TGTGCCAGCAGCTTAAAAGGGGTTGGGACTACGACCGGGTTCTTC. It codes for CASSLKGVGTTTGFF. Filled out from reference TRBV13 and TRBJ2-1, the complete variable domain reads AAGVIQSPRHLIKEKRETATLKCYPIPRHDTVYWYQQGPGQDPQFLISFYEKMQSDKGSIPDRFSAQQFSDYHSELNMSSLELGDSALYFCASSLKGVGTTTGFFGPGTRLTVL.

V usage is TRBV7-9 and J usage is TRBJ2-6; D tentatively fits TRBD1 or TRBD2 (6 bases each). Germline CDR1 and CDR2: SEHNR and FQNEAQ (reference sequence). The CDR3 contains 17 residues. Deletions cut 5 bases from V and 4 bases from J, with 18 bases between. The DNA for the CDR3 is TGTGCCAGCAGCCCCACGGAGGGGGTGGCCGGGGCCAACGTCCTGACTTTC. This gives the protein CASSPTEGVAGANVLTF. The variable domain in full, with the rest retrieved from reference TRBV7-9 and TRBJ2-6, is DTGVSQNPRHKITKRGQNVTFRCDPISEHNRLYWYRQTLGQGPEFLTYFQNEAQLEKSRLLSDRFSAERPKGSFSTLEIQRTEQGDSAMYLCASSPTEGVAGANVLTFGAGSRLTVL.

A note on this clone: This sequence may be a read error, since a much larger clone differs from it by one base. Other DNA sequences in the sample encode the same CDR3. V usage is TRBV4-1 and J usage is TRBJ2-6, with a weak D call TRBD2 (7 bases). The V and J ends lost 11 bases and 0 bases respectively, with 26 bases between them. The CDR3 is made up of 19 amino acids. Germline values: CDR1 MGHRA, CDR2 YSYEKL. In DNA form, the CDR3 reads TGCGCCCCCAGACTACACGAACGGGGGGCCAGCTCTGGGGCCAACGTCCTGACTTTC. Amino acid sequence: CAPRLHERGASSGANVLTF.

The V call is TRBV19, the J call TRBJ2-2, with 8 bases lining up with TRBD2. Trimming removed 4 bases from V and 0 bases from J; junction bases left unmatched: 7. In germline, CDR1 is LNHDA, CDR2 SQIVND (reference sequence). The CDR3 sequence is 17 residues long. Here the CDR3 DNA reads TGTGCCAGTAGTAGGGGGGTAGCGGGGCCGAACACCGGGGAGCTGTTTTTT. Its translation: CASSRGVAGPNTGELFF.

This clone was detected a few times. V gene TRBV5-4 combines with J gene TRBJ2-1, with 7 bases fitting TRBD1. The CDR3 length is 13 residues. V lost 4 bases, J lost 6 bases, and 4 bases stayed unmatched. Germline V CDR1 and CDR2: SGHNT, YYREEE (reference sequence). CDR3 DNA sequence: TGTGCCAGCAGCCGGGACAGTTTCAATGAGCAGTTCTTC. It is translated as CASSRDSFNEQFF.

The V and J genes are TRBV28 and TRBJ1-4, with a weak D call TRBD1 (5 bases). CDR3 length: 15 amino acids. The V gene's germline CDR1 is MDHEN and CDR2 SYDVKM. V lost 3 bases and J lost 3, with 11 bases in between. In nucleotides, the CDR3 is TGTGCCAGCAGTTTCGAAGGGGCTGCTAATGAAAAACTGTTTTTT. It encodes CASSFEGAANEKLFF.

The J gene is TRBJ2-7, the V gene TRBV12-3 or TRBV12-4; D unresolved. The CDR3 length is 11 residues. V was clipped by 5 bases and J by 6 bases, with 8 bases between them. The CDR3 here is CASSPGSEQYF. In nucleotides, the CDR3 is TGTGCCAGCAGTCCCGGAAGCGAGCAGTACTTC.

V usage is TRBV6-6 and J usage is TRBJ1-2; TRBD1 might be the D (5 bases). CDR3 length: 13 residues. CDR1 and CDR2 from the germline V gene are MNHNY and SVGAGI (reference sequence). V shed 9 bases and J shed 1 base, with 12 bases lying between them. CDR3 bases: TGTGCCAGTACCAGGGACCATAACTATGGCTACACCTTC. Protein product: CASTRDHNYGYTF.

The chain combines TRBV30 with TRBJ1-6, with 9 bases fitting TRBD1. With V trimmed by 0 bases and J by 7 bases, 1 base remained unmatched. Germline CDR1 is GTSNPN and CDR2 is SVGIG (reference sequence). This CDR3 has 14 residues. This CDR3 is CAWSVGTGNSPLHF. For the CDR3, the DNA is TGTGCCTGGAGTGTGGGGACAGGGAATTCACCCCTCCACTTT.

This chain's CDR3 is CASSFEGTGPFF. In DNA, the CDR3 is TGTGCCAGCAGTTTTGAGGGGACGGGACCTTTCTTT. The chain couples TRBV6-1 to TRBJ1-1; D possibly corresponds to TRBD1 (5 bases). Trimming removed 5 bases at V and 12 bases at J, with 16 bases between. Germline V gene sequence: CDR1 MNHNS, CDR2 SASEGT. The CDR3 has 12 residues.

J is TRBJ1-3 and V is TRBV4-1; 8 nucleotides agree with TRBD1. Germline V gives CDR1 MGHRA, CDR2 YSYEKL. J was trimmed by 2 bases and V by 2 bases; bases with no gene match: 11. The CDR3 spans 18 residues. The CDR3 DNA sequence: TGCGCCAGCAGCCAATCCAATGGACAGGGTAAAGCTGGAAACACCATATATTTT. Its translation: CASSQSNGQGKAGNTIYF.

V and J are TRBV7-9 and TRBJ1-1; TRBD1 might be the D (5 bases). The CDR3 contains 13 residues. Trimming pared 4 bases from V and 9 bases from J, leaving 15 bases between. Looked up from germline, CDR1 is SEHNR and CDR2 is FQNEAQ (reference sequence). The CDR3 DNA is TGTGCCAGCAGCTCGCCGGGACCGAGAAAAGCTTTCTTT. It specifies CASSSPGPRKAFF.